One and the same sample provided the 15 T cell receptor beta chains below, sequenced in a study of control samples from healthy donors and cancer patients. This table comes from immunoSEQ multiplex PCR, and its TCRdb copy is limited to in-frame clones, with some not included. The data show 100,000 to 150,000 clones, with around 90% seen just once and 2% to 3% held by the top ten. The material sequenced was blood. These receptors were obtained from a man aged 35-49 years in good health.

The CDR3 nucleotides are TGTGCCAGCAGTGAGACTAGCGGGGGCACAGATACGCAGTATTTT. This codes for CASSETSGGTDTQYF. This chain links TRBV6-1 with TRBJ2-3; 11 bases are shared with TRBD2. Losses at the gene ends were 3 bases for V and 1 base for J; bases not matched to a gene: 0. Germline CDR1 reads MNHNS; CDR2 reads SASEGT. This CDR3 has 15 residues.

The chain uses TRBV6-5 and TRBJ2-7; no firm D call. The V gene lost 2 bases and the J gene lost 2 bases, with 10 bases spanning the gap. Germline V lookup: CDR1 MNHEY, CDR2 SVGAGI. This CDR3 is 14 amino acids long. This chain's CDR3 is CASSYSPPPYEQYF. As DNA, the CDR3 is TGTGCCAGCAGTTACAGTCCGCCGCCCTACGAGCAGTACTTC.

This chain links TRBV25-1 with TRBJ2-1; D ambiguous. The CDR3 runs to 14 residues. The V end was cut by 3 bases, the J end by 9 bases, with 15 bases between. CDR1 is MGHDK, CDR2 SYGVNS, per germline. The CDR3 coding sequence is TGTGCCAGCAGTGAGTCGACCACGGTGAGTGAGCAGTTCTTC. It yields the protein CASSESTTVSEQFF. The entire variable domain, with the rest obtained from reference TRBV25-1 and TRBJ2-1, is as follows: EADIYQTPRYLVIGTGKKITLECSQTMGHDKMYWYQQDPGMELHLIHYSYGVNSTEKGDLSSESTVSRIRTEHFPLTLESARPSHTSQYLCASSESTTVSEQFFGPGTRLTVL.

This clone was counted once. The rearrangement links TRBV27 to TRBJ1-5, with no clear D. The germline gives CDR1 MNHEY, CDR2 SMNVEV (reference sequence). Trimming shortened V by 3 bases and J by 4 bases, and 10 bases separated the two germline ends. The CDR3 is 14 amino acids. The CDR3 region is CASSFHPGNQPQHF. The CDR3 region has the DNA TGTGCCAGCAGTTTCCATCCGGGGAATCAGCCCCAGCATTTT.

The chain recombines TRBV6-6 with TRBJ2-1; TRBD2 agrees at 10 bases. This CDR3 has 15 residues. V gave up 5 bases and J gave up 7 bases; unmatched junction bases: 8. Germline CDR1 reads MNHNY; CDR2 reads SVGAGI (reference sequence). CDR3 sequence (DNA): TGTGCCAGCAGTCCGAGCGGGGGGGGAGGAAATGAGCAGTTCTTC. The encoded protein is CASSPSGGGGNEQFF.

The genes are TRBV2 and TRBJ2-7, with TRBD1 matching over 7 bases. CDR3 length: 13 residues. Germline V gives CDR1 SNHLY, CDR2 FYNNEI. V lost 4 bases, J lost 2 bases, and 2 bases stayed unmatched. The CDR3 spells CASSVQGPYEQYF. The CDR3 nucleotides read TGTGCCAGCAGTGTACAGGGGCCCTACGAGCAGTACTTC.

The V call is TRBV19, the J call TRBJ1-1; D gene uncertain. Germline V gene sequence: CDR1 LNHDA, CDR2 SQIVND (reference sequence). The V end lost 6 bases, the J end lost 5 bases, and 10 bases lay between the germline ends. The CDR3 length is 12 residues. CDR3 coding DNA: TGTGCCAGTAGGGACCTTATAACTGAAGCTTTCTTT. Its translation is CASRDLITEAFF.

This clone was observed once. V gene TRBV7-9 combines with J gene TRBJ2-3, with 7 positions matching TRBD1. This CDR3 region has 14 residues. Germline CDR1 reads SEHNR; CDR2 reads FQNEAQ (reference sequence). Losses at the gene ends were 8 bases for V and 1 base for J; bases not matched to a gene: 6. CDR3 sequence: CASGSDRGTDTQYF. The CDR3 region has the DNA TGTGCCAGCGGATCTGACAGGGGCACAGATACGCAGTATTTT.

The rearrangement joins TRBV6-1 to TRBJ1-4; D unclear. The germline V gene encodes CDR1 MNHNS and CDR2 SASEGT. Between the trimmed V and J ends, which lost 1 base and 2 bases, there was a span of 8 bases. CDR3 length: 15 residues. In DNA form, the CDR3 reads TGTGCCAGCAGTGAAGGCGGGAGGACTAATGAAAAACTGTTTTTT. Its protein product is CASSEGGRTNEKLFF.

This rearrangement joins TRBV28 to TRBJ2-4, with D unresolved. Per germline, CDR1 MDHEN and CDR2 SYDVKM. This CDR3 spans 14 amino acids. The ends were cut back, 6 bases at V and 0 bases at J, with 9 bases in the middle. Here the CDR3 reads CASRKRLAKNIQYF. CDR3 sequence (DNA): TGTGCCAGCAGGAAACGGCTAGCCAAAAACATTCAGTACTTC.

V is TRBV6-1 and J is TRBJ1-6, with D tentatively TRBD1 (5 bases). Trimming removed 3 bases from V and 5 bases from J, with 5 bases in between. Looked up from germline, CDR1 is MNHNS and CDR2 is SASEGT. The CDR3 consists of 13 residues. The CDR3 DNA reads TGTGCCAGCAGTGACAGGGATAATTCACCCCTCCACTTT. It yields the protein CASSDRDNSPLHF.

This clone was counted only a few times. The gene calls are TRBV10-3 and TRBJ1-1; TRBD1 agrees at 7 bases. The CDR3 consists of 11 residues. J lost 5 bases, V lost 7 bases, and 1 base had no gene match. The germline V gene encodes CDR1 ENHRY and CDR2 SYGVKD. The CDR3 region is CAIMTGTEAFF. The DNA for the CDR3 is TGTGCCATCATGACAGGGACTGAAGCTTTCTTT.

V and J are TRBV6-6 and TRBJ2-5; D call uncertain. Germline assignment: CDR1 MNHNY and CDR2 SVGAGI (reference sequence). Trimming took off 6 bases at V and 1 base at J, with 18 bases between the two ends. The CDR3 loop spans 16 amino acids. The CDR3 loop reads CASSPSIRLRQETQYF. DNA for the CDR3: TGTGCCAGCAGCCCGAGCATAAGACTCCGCCAAGAGACCCAGTACTTC.

This clone was seen a single time. This rearrangement joins TRBV19 to TRBJ2-6, with D hard to call. This CDR3 region has 14 residues. V lost 2 bases to trimming and J lost 4 bases, with 6 bases between them. The V gene's germline CDR1 is LNHDA and CDR2 SQIVND (reference sequence). CDR3 bases: TGTGCCAGTAGTATAATTGAGGGGGCCAACGTCCTGACTTTC. It specifies CASSIIEGANVLTF.

This rearrangement joins TRBV23-1 to TRBJ1-5; possibly TRBD1 for D (6 bases). TRBV23-1 is an ORF; its function is uncertain. This CDR3 is built from 14 residues. Trimming stripped 4 bases from V and 3 bases from J, with 10 bases between. The CDR3 is CASSLRDTNQPQHF. The CDR3 DNA reads TGCGCCAGCAGTCTACGGGACACCAATCAGCCCCAGCATTTT.